Following are 14 T cell receptor beta chains from one sample sequenced in a study of healthy donors' naive CD4 and CD8 T cells. TCR libraries were built from 500 to 550 ng of total RNA by linear amplification. MiXCR, applied by TCRdb to the reads, yields one record per CDR3 protein. The sample yields some 190,000 distinct CDR3 sequences, over 60% seen once. The source material was naive CD4+ and CD8+ T cells sorted from blood, pooled from several donors. The receptor set was obtained from a pool of human donors in good health; the sample pools cells from several healthy donors.

This clonotype came up a few times. V gene TRBV29-1 combines with J gene TRBJ1-1; D not resolved. Germline CDR1 and CDR2: SQVTM and ANQGSEA. The V gene lost 5 bases and the J gene lost 1 base, with 8 bases spanning the gap. CDR3 length equals 12 residues. CDR3 DNA: TGCAGCGTTACCCCACAGAACACTGAAGCTTTCTTT. Its protein product is CSVTPQNTEAFF. The full variable domain, rest sourced from reference TRBV29-1 and TRBJ1-1, is SAVISQKPSRDICQRGTSLTIQCQVDSQVTMMFWYRQQPGQSLTLIATANQGSEATYESGFVIDKFPISRPNLTFSTLTVSNMSPEDSSIYLCSVTPQNTEAFFGQGTRLTVV.

This clonotype has a handful of counts. V gene TRBV4-1 combines with J gene TRBJ1-5, with D possibly TRBD1 on 6 matching bases. The CDR3 totals 17 residues. The germline V gene encodes CDR1 MGHRA and CDR2 YSYEKL. V was shortened by 0 bases and J by 6 bases, with 18 bases between the two germline ends. In DNA form, the CDR3 reads TGCGCCAGCAGCCAAGATACGCGGGGACATTTATCTCAGCCCCAGCATTTT. Its translation is CASSQDTRGHLSQPQHF.

The V and J genes are TRBV29-1 and TRBJ2-5; D tentatively reads TRBD1 or TRBD2 (5 bases each). V shed 3 bases and J shed 3 bases, with 14 bases lying between them. There are 14 residues in the CDR3. Germline-derived CDR1 and CDR2 are SQVTM and ANQGSEA. The CDR3 here is CSVEPRDGEETQYF. The CDR3 DNA reads as TGCAGCGTTGAGCCTAGGGACGGAGAAGAGACCCAGTACTTC.

The chain carries TRBV11-1 and TRBJ1-2; D gene ambiguous. V was pared by 3 bases and J by 4 bases, with 9 bases between. CDR1 and CDR2 from the germline V gene are SGHAT and FQDESV (reference sequence). There are 13 residues in the CDR3. The CDR3 DNA follows: TGTGCCAGCAGCTTGGAGGAATTCTATGGCTACACCTTC. Residues: CASSLEEFYGYTF.

This clonotype was counted between two and nine times. This chain links TRBV29-1 with TRBJ2-7; no clear D gene. Germline values: CDR1 SQVTM, CDR2 ANQGSEA. The CDR3 extends over 11 amino acids. Trimming removed 1 base from V and 3 bases from J, with 4 bases in between. The CDR3 region is CSVEVVYEQYF. The CDR3 DNA reads TGCAGCGTTGAAGTCGTCTACGAGCAGTACTTC.

Only a few counts were recorded for this clonotype. The chain uses TRBV29-1 and TRBJ2-1; 14 nucleotides align to TRBD2. The length of the CDR3 is 16 residues. J was trimmed by 1 base and V by 6 bases; bases with no gene match: 5. Germline loops: CDR1 SQVTM, CDR2 ANQGSEA. CDR3 sequence reads: CSVGLAGARSYNEQFF. The CDR3 DNA sequence: TGCAGCGTGGGACTAGCGGGAGCGAGGTCCTACAATGAGCAGTTCTTC.

J is TRBJ1-2 and V is TRBV19; D perhaps matches TRBD1 (6 bases). Trimming cost V 6 bases and J 7 bases, with 24 bases left between them. The CDR3 sequence is 16 residues long. CDR1 and CDR2 (germline): LNHDA, SQIVND (reference sequence). CDR3 sequence reads: CASSRTGAGDTGGYTF. The CDR3 DNA reads TGTGCCAGTAGCCGGACCGGGGCAGGGGATACCGGTGGCTACACCTTC.

The V gene is TRBV27, the J gene TRBJ2-1; 14 bases align to TRBD2. Trimming cost V 6 bases and J 4 bases; bases outside gene matches: 14. The CDR3 is 19 residues long. Germline V gene data show CDR1 as MNHEY and CDR2 as SMNVEV (reference sequence). Here the CDR3 DNA reads TGTGCCAGCAGGCCGCCTGGACTAGCGGGAGGCCGTATATACAATGAGCAGTTCTTC. Amino acids: CASRPPGLAGGRIYNEQFF.

The chain combines TRBV19 with TRBJ1-1; D remains unclear. The germline gives CDR1 LNHDA, CDR2 SQIVND (reference sequence). This CDR3 spans 14 amino acids. Trimming stripped 6 bases from V and 6 bases from J, with 17 bases between. The CDR3 sequence is CASSPGGIRAEAFF. The CDR3 nucleotides read TGTGCCAGTAGCCCAGGTGGGATCCGCGCTGAAGCTTTCTTT.

The chain recombines TRBV20-1 with TRBJ1-1, with D unresolved. Germline V CDR1 and CDR2: DFQATT, SNEGSKA (reference sequence). The V and J ends lost 7 bases and 1 base respectively, with 10 bases between them. CDR3 size: 12 residues. CDR3 sequence reads: CSVVDWNTEAFF. The CDR3 DNA is TGCAGTGTCGTGGACTGGAACACTGAAGCTTTCTTT.

The CDR3 DNA reads TGTGCCAGCAGCCTCACGAGCGGGGATGAGCAGTTCTTC. Translated, it gives CASSLTSGDEQFF. The genes are TRBV7-9 and TRBJ2-1; 7 bases are shared with TRBD2. The CDR3 loop spans 13 amino acids. J was trimmed by 8 bases and V by 5 bases; bases with no gene match: 6. Germline CDR1 SEHNR, CDR2 FQNEAQ (reference sequence).

V gene TRBV19 combines with J gene TRBJ2-7, with TRBD1 matching 8 bases. Unmatched junction bases numbered 3, after V lost 1 base and J lost 4 bases. In germline, CDR1 is LNHDA, CDR2 SQIVND (reference sequence). The CDR3 is made up of 14 amino acids. The CDR3, as DNA: TGTGCCAGTAGTATAGGCACAGGGGGATACGAGCAGTACTTC. Translating it yields CASSIGTGGYEQYF. Full variable domain (rest looked up from reference TRBV19 and TRBJ2-7): DGGITQSPKYLFRKEGQNVTLSCEQNLNHDAMYWYRQDPGQGLRLIYYSQIVNDFQKGDIAEGYSVSREKKESFPLTVTSAQKNPTAFYLCASSIGTGGYEQYFGPGTRLTVT.

This chain connects TRBV20-1 to TRBJ1-1, with 7 bases aligning to TRBD1. Looked up from germline, CDR1 is DFQATT and CDR2 is SNEGSKA (reference sequence). CDR3 length equals 12 residues. With 3 bases clipped from V and 4 bases from J, the junction kept 2 bases outside the gene matches. The CDR3 region is CSASGDSTEAFF. The CDR3 DNA reads as TGCAGTGCTAGCGGGGACAGCACTGAAGCTTTCTTT.

This clonotype was seen a handful of times. The V and J genes are TRBV20-1 and TRBJ2-3; D perhaps matches TRBD2 (6 bases). The CDR3 is 14 residues long. CDR1 is DFQATT, CDR2 SNEGSKA, per germline (reference sequence). V gave up 0 bases and J gave up 3 bases, with 10 bases separating them. The DNA of the CDR3 is TGCAGTGCTAGAGATGTGGGAGGTACAGATACGCAGTATTTT. Protein sequence: CSARDVGGTDTQYF.